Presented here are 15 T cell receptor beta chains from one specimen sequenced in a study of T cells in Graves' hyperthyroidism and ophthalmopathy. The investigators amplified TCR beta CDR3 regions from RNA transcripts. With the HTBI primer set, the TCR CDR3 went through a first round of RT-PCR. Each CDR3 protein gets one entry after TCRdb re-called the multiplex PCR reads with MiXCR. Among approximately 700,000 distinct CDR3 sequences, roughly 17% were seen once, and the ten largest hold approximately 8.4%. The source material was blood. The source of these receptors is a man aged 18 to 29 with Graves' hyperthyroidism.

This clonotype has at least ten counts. The CDR3 DNA follows: TGCGCCAGCAGCCAAGCCCGTCAGGGGGCTCGGACTGAAGCTTTCTTT. Its protein is CASSQARQGARTEAFF. The chain is built from TRBV4-1 and TRBJ1-1; 8 nucleotides match TRBD1. Trimming at V came to 1 base and at J to 5 bases, leaving 9 bases not matched to a gene. CDR3 size: 16 residues. Germline loops: CDR1 MGHRA, CDR2 YSYEKL.

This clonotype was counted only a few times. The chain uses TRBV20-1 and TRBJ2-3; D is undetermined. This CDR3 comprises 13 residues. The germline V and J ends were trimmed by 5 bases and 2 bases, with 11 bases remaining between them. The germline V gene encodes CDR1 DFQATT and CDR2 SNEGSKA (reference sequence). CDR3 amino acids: CSAALPDTDTQYF. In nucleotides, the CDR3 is TGCAGTGCTGCCCTCCCAGACACAGATACGCAGTATTTT.

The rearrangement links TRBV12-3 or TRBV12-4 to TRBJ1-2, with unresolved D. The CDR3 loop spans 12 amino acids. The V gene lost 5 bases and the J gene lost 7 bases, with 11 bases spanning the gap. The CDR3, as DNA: TGTGCCAGCAGTGGTTACGAGGGTGGCTACACCTTC. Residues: CASSGYEGGYTF.

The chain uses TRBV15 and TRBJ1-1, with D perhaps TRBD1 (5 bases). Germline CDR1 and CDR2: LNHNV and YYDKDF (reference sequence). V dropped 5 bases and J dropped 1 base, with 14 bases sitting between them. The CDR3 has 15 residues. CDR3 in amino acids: CATSRPQGKNTEAFF. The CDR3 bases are TGTGCCACCAGCCGCCCGCAGGGCAAGAACACTGAAGCTTTCTTT.

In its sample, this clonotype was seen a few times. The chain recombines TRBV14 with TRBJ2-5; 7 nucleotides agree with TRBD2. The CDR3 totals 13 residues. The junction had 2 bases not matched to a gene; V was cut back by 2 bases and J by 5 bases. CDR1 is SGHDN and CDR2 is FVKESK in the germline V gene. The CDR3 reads CASSQLGGETQYF. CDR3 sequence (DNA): TGTGCCAGCAGCCAACTGGGGGGGGAGACCCAGTACTTC.

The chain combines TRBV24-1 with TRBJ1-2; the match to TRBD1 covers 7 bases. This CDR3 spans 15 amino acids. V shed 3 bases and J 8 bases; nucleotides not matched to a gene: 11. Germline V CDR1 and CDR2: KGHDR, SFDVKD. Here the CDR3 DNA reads TGTGCCACCAGTGATCCTCGGACAGGTTCTCTCGGCTACACCTTC. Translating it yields CATSDPRTGSLGYTF.

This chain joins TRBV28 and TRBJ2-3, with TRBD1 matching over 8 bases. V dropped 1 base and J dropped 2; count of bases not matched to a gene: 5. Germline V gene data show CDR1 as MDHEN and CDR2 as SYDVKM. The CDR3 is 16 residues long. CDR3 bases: TGTGCCAGCAGTTTATCCGGGACAGGAGTCACAGATACGCAGTATTTT. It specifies CASSLSGTGVTDTQYF.

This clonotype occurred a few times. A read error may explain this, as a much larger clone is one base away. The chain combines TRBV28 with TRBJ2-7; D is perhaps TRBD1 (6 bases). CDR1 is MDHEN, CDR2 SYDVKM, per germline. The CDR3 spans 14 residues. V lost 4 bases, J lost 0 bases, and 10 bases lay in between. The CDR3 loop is CASSSPDSSYEQYF. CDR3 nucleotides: TGTGCCAGCAGTTCCCCGGACAGCTCCTACGAGCAGTACTTC.

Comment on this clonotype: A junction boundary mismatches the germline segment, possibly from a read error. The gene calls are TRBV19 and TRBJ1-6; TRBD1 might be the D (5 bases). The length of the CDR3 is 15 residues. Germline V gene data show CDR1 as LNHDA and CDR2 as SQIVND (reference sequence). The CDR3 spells CASSLQGTANSPLRF. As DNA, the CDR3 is TGTGCCAGTAGCCTCCAGGGTACTGCTAATTCACCCCTCCGCTTT. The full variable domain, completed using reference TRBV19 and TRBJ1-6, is DGGITQSPKYLFRKEGQNVTLSCEQNLNHDAMYWYRQDPGQGLRLIYYSQIVNDFQKGDIAEGYSVSREKKESFPLTVTSAQKNPTAFYLCASSLQGTANSPLRFGNGTRLTVT.

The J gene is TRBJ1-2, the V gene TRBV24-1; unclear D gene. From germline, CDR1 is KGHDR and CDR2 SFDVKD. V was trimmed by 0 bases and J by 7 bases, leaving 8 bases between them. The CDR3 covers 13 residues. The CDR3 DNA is TGTGCCACCAGTGATTTGCCGGGAACTGGCTACACCTTC. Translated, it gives CATSDLPGTGYTF.

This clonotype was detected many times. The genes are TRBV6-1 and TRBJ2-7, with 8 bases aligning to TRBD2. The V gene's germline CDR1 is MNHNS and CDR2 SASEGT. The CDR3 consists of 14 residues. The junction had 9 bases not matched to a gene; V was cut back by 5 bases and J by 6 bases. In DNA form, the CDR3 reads TGTGCCAGCAGTTTGGGACGGACTAGCACCGAGCAGTACTTC. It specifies CASSLGRTSTEQYF.

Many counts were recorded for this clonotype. The CDR3 DNA sequence: TGTGCCAGCAGCCCGGTCCCGCCCGGGAACACTGAAGCTTTCTTT. It translates to CASSPVPPGNTEAFF. The genes are TRBV28 and TRBJ1-1, with D unclear. CDR3 length: 15 amino acids. V dropped 6 bases and J dropped 1 base, with 15 bases sitting between them. The germline CDR1 and CDR2 sequences are MDHEN and SYDVKM. Full variable domain (remainder filled in from reference TRBV28 and TRBJ1-1): DVKVTQSSRYLVKRTGEKVFLECVQDMDHENMFWYRQDPGLGLRLIYFSYDVKMKEKGDIPEGYSVSREKKERFSLILESASTNQTSMYLCASSPVPPGNTEAFFGQGTRLTVV.

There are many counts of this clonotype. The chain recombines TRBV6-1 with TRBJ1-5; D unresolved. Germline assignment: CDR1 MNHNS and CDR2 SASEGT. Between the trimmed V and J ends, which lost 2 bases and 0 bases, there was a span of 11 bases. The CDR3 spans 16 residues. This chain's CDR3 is CASSEYHSLSNQPQHF. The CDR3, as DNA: TGTGCCAGCAGTGAATACCACTCGCTTAGCAATCAGCCCCAGCATTTT.

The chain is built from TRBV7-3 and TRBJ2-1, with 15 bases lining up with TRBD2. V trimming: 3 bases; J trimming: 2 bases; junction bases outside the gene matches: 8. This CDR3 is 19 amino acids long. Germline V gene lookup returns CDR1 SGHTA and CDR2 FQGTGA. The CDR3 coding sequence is TGTGCCAGCAGCTTGACGGGACTAGCGGGAGGAGGGACCTACAATGAGCAGTTCTTC. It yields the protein CASSLTGLAGGGTYNEQFF.

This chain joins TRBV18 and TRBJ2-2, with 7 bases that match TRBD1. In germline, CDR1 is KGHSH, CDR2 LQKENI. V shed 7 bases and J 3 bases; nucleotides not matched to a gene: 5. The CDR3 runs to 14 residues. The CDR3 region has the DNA TGTGCCAGCTTACGAGACAGGGACACCGGGGAGCTGTTTTTT. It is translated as CASLRDRDTGELFF.